These 28 T cell receptor beta chains were all obtained from the same sample, sequenced in a study of blood T cell repertoires in COVID-19. Produced via immunoSEQ multiplex PCR; TCRdb's table is partial and in-frame only. The sample consists of roughly 41,000 clones, more than 75% of them appearing once. The sequencing input was peripheral blood. These receptor sequences come from a human donor in a cohort sampled during active COVID-19.

This chain links TRBV7-9 with TRBJ2-5, with 8 bases that match TRBD1. The V segment lost 5 bases and the J segment 5 bases; nucleotides outside the gene matches: 10. Germline CDR1 reads SEHNR; CDR2 reads FQNEAQ (reference sequence). The length of the CDR3 is 15 residues. Written as DNA, the CDR3 is TGTGCCAGCAGCCTGCAGTCAGGGGGCATGGAGACCCAGTACTTC. The encoded protein is CASSLQSGGMETQYF.

The chain carries TRBV9 and TRBJ2-5; TRBD2 matches 9 bases. Per germline, CDR1 SGDLS and CDR2 YYNGEE. The length of the CDR3 is 16 residues. J was trimmed by 5 bases and V by 1 base; bases with no gene match: 9. CDR3 sequence reads: CASSVWGSGSAETQYF. The CDR3 coding sequence is TGTGCCAGCAGCGTATGGGGTAGCGGGAGTGCTGAGACCCAGTACTTC. Looking up the rest from reference TRBV9 and TRBJ2-5 gives the full variable domain: DSGVTQTPKHLITATGQRVTLRCSPRSGDLSVYWYQQSLDQGLQFLIQYYNGEERAKGNILERFSAQQFPDLHSELNLSSLELGDSALYFCASSVWGSGSAETQYFGPGTRLLVL.

V usage is TRBV29-1 and J usage is TRBJ1-1; D remains unclear. CDR3 length equals 14 residues. Germline CDR1 SQVTM, CDR2 ANQGSEA. Trimming stripped 6 bases from V and 0 bases from J, with 14 bases between. In DNA form, the CDR3 reads TGCAGCGTCCAGCGGGAACGGATGAACACTGAAGCTTTCTTT. This sequence encodes CSVQRERMNTEAFF.

V and J are TRBV24-1 and TRBJ1-2, with D maybe TRBD1 (6 bases). The germline CDR1 and CDR2 sequences are KGHDR and SFDVKD. The CDR3 spans 14 residues. Trimming removed 7 bases at V and 2 bases at J, with 13 bases between. DNA of the CDR3: TGTGCCACCAGACCGGGAGGGGGGAACTATGGCTACACCTTC. Its translation: CATRPGGGNYGYTF.

V gene TRBV30 combines with J gene TRBJ1-6; D gene unclear. The ends were cut back, 7 bases at V and 7 bases at J, with 14 bases in the middle. CDR3 length equals 13 residues. Germline CDR1 reads GTSNPN; CDR2 reads SVGIG (reference sequence). The DNA for the CDR3 is TGTGCCTTCGAAGGGAGTAGGAATTCACCCCTCCACTTT. It specifies CAFEGSRNSPLHF.

V is TRBV10-3 and J is TRBJ1-2; tentatively, D is TRBD1 (5 bases). This CDR3 is built from 16 residues. Germline V lookup: CDR1 ENHRY, CDR2 SYGVKD. V was pared by 0 bases and J by 4 bases, with 15 bases between. In DNA, the CDR3 is TGTGCCATCAGTGAGTCAGGGGCGACTTCGACCTATGGCTACACCTTC. As protein: CAISESGATSTYGYTF.

The rearrangement uses TRBV6-5 and TRBJ1-4; 9 bases match TRBD1. This CDR3 has 13 amino acids. Unmatched junction bases numbered 7, after V lost 6 bases and J lost 11 bases. Germline CDR1 reads MNHEY; CDR2 reads SVGAGI. CDR3 in amino acids: CASSLRTGEKLFF. The CDR3 nucleotides read TGTGCCAGCAGCCTGAGGACAGGGGAGAAACTGTTTTTT.

The chain employs TRBV5-6 and TRBJ2-7; D is perhaps TRBD2 (5 bases). Looked up from germline, CDR1 is SGHDT and CDR2 is YYEEEE. Trimming cost V 6 bases and J 2 bases, with 18 bases left between them. CDR3 length equals 15 residues. The CDR3 DNA is TGTGCCAGCAACCCCCGCGGACTGGACGCCTACGAGCAGTACTTC. Its translation is CASNPRGLDAYEQYF.

V usage is TRBV9 and J usage is TRBJ2-1; a possible D gene is TRBD1 (6 bases). The CDR3 length is 12 residues. Germline V gene lookup returns CDR1 SGDLS and CDR2 YYNGEE. V lost 2 bases to trimming and J lost 7 bases, with 7 bases between them. The CDR3 sequence: CASSVGANEQFF. CDR3 DNA sequence: TGTGCCAGCAGCGTGGGGGCAAATGAGCAGTTCTTC.

The V call is TRBV24-1, the J call TRBJ1-4, with 7 nucleotides matching TRBD1. The CDR3 contains 20 residues. V was clipped by 1 base and J by 5 bases; unmatched bases: 18. Germline-derived CDR1 and CDR2 are KGHDR and SFDVKD. This chain's CDR3 is CATSDFPQTGRGSGNEKLFF. The CDR3, as DNA: TGTGCCACCAGTGATTTTCCCCAGACAGGGAGAGGGTCTGGCAATGAAAAACTGTTTTTT.

This chain connects TRBV5-6 to TRBJ1-1; a possible D gene is TRBD1 (5 bases). The CDR3 loop spans 17 amino acids. The germline CDR1 and CDR2 sequences are SGHDT and YYEEEE. V was cut by 4 bases and J by 1 base, with 20 bases left in between. The CDR3 DNA is TGTGCCAGCAGCATTAGTCCTCGACAGTCCCCGAACACTGAAGCTTTCTTT. It yields the protein CASSISPRQSPNTEAFF.

This clone was observed a single time. The identical CDR3 is also encoded by other nucleotide sequences in the sample. This chain connects TRBV3-1 (or the pseudogene TRBV3-2) to TRBJ1-2; 7 positions agree with TRBD1. The trim removed 2 bases at V and 0 bases at J, leaving 3 bases unmatched. The CDR3 runs to 15 residues. Germline V gene lookup returns CDR1 LGHDT and CDR2 YNNKEL (reference sequence). The CDR3 region is CASSQRQGANYGYTF. The DNA of the CDR3 is TGTGCCAGCAGCCAACGACAGGGAGCTAACTATGGCTACACCTTC.

V usage is TRBV24-1 and J usage is TRBJ1-1; D unresolved. The CDR3 runs 13 residues. CDR1 KGHDR and CDR2 SFDVKD come from the germline V gene. Trimming left V 9 bases short and J 3 bases short, with 13 bases between. CDR3 residues: CATPSFRYTEAFF. The CDR3 nucleotides read TGTGCCACCCCCTCTTTCCGGTACACTGAAGCTTTCTTT.

The genes are TRBV7-2 and TRBJ2-2, with 10 bases that match TRBD2. V shed 5 bases, J shed 9 bases, and the junction held 6 bases outside the gene matches. The CDR3 totals 14 residues. Germline CDR1 and CDR2: SGHTA and FQGNSA. CDR3 region: CASSVGTSARELFF. The CDR3 DNA is TGTGCCAGCAGCGTCGGGACTAGCGCCCGGGAGCTGTTTTTT.

This clone has just one count. V is TRBV7-9 and J is TRBJ2-7, with TRBD2 matching 12 bases. The V segment lost 6 bases and the J segment 0 bases; nucleotides outside the gene matches: 9. CDR1 and CDR2 (germline): SEHNR, FQNEAQ (reference sequence). This CDR3 has 17 amino acids. The CDR3 nucleotides read TGTGCCAGCAGTGCCGGGACTAGCGGGCCAAGCTCCTACGAGCAGTACTTC. Residues: CASSAGTSGPSSYEQYF.

The rearrangement joins TRBV6-5 to TRBJ2-1; the match to TRBD2 covers 10 bases. The V gene end was trimmed by 6 bases and the J gene end by 7 bases; junction bases not matched to a gene: 9. The CDR3 runs 15 residues. In germline, CDR1 is MNHEY, CDR2 SVGAGI. CDR3 loop: CASSPGTSATNEQFF. The CDR3 DNA is TGTGCCAGCAGCCCCGGGACTAGCGCTACGAATGAGCAGTTCTTC.

This chain uses TRBV7-8 with TRBJ2-2; D call uncertain. Germline values: CDR1 SGHVS, CDR2 FQNEAQ. Trimming shortened V by 1 base and J by 5 bases, and 5 bases separated the two germline ends. The CDR3 consists of 13 residues. The CDR3 reads CASSLGRTGELFF. For the CDR3, the DNA is TGTGCCAGCAGCTTAGGCAGAACCGGGGAGCTGTTTTTT.

V and J are TRBV4-2 and TRBJ1-1; no reliable D call. V was clipped by 0 bases and J by 4 bases, with 9 bases between them. The CDR3 contains 14 residues. Germline V gene sequence: CDR1 LGHNA, CDR2 YNFKEQ. This CDR3 is CASSQEVEGTEAFF. CDR3 bases: TGTGCCAGCAGCCAAGAGGTCGAGGGCACTGAAGCTTTCTTT.

The chain couples TRBV18 to TRBJ1-1; possible D gene TRBD1, 5 bases. The V and J ends lost 3 bases and 1 base respectively, with 12 bases between them. Germline-derived CDR1 and CDR2 are KGHSH and LQKENI. This CDR3 region has 15 residues. CDR3 nucleotide sequence: TGTGCCAGCTCACCCGCAGGGAGGGGGAACACTGAAGCTTTCTTT. As protein: CASSPAGRGNTEAFF.

The gene calls are TRBV4-1 and TRBJ1-1; 9 nucleotides align to TRBD1. The CDR3 totals 16 residues. The V gene end was trimmed by 2 bases and the J gene end by 1 base; junction bases not matched to a gene: 5. Germline assignment: CDR1 MGHRA and CDR2 YSYEKL. DNA for the CDR3: TGCGCCAGCAGCCAAAGATCACAGGGGGCGAACACTGAAGCTTTCTTT. This gives the protein CASSQRSQGANTEAFF.

This sequence joins TRBV2 and TRBJ1-3, with TRBD1 matching over 7 bases. This CDR3 is 13 amino acids long. Germline trimming cut 7 bases from V and 10 bases from J; bases unmatched to any gene: 10. CDR1 and CDR2 (germline): SNHLY, FYNNEI. CDR3 in DNA: TGTGCCAGCACCACAGGGGCCGAGGCTACCATATATTTT. Protein sequence: CASTTGAEATIYF.

The rearrangement links TRBV9 to TRBJ2-2; D is ambiguous. Germline CDR1 SGDLS, CDR2 YYNGEE. Between the trimmed V and J ends, which lost 1 base and 1 base, there was a span of 8 bases. The CDR3 is 15 residues long. DNA of the CDR3: TGTGCCAGCAGCGTATCGACTTTGAACACCGGGGAGCTGTTTTTT. Its translation: CASSVSTLNTGELFF.

The rearrangement links TRBV24-1 to TRBJ2-7; 10 nucleotides match TRBD1. In germline, CDR1 is KGHDR, CDR2 SFDVKD. Trimming cost V 3 bases and J 3 bases; bases outside gene matches: 7. CDR3 length: 16 residues. The CDR3 is CATSDPSRDRGYEQYF. CDR3 sequence (DNA): TGTGCCACCAGTGATCCGAGCCGGGACAGGGGCTACGAGCAGTACTTC.

The chain couples TRBV24-1 to TRBJ1-2, with TRBD1 identical over 10 bases. V lost 5 bases, J lost 4 bases, and 6 bases stayed unmatched. In germline, CDR1 is KGHDR, CDR2 SFDVKD. The CDR3 sequence is 15 residues long. The CDR3 loop reads CATSGGTGASYGYTF. The CDR3 coding sequence is TGTGCCACCAGTGGGGGGACAGGGGCTTCCTATGGCTACACCTTC.

The genes are TRBV11-3 and TRBJ2-2, with D perhaps matching TRBD1 (5 bases). The V end was cut by 5 bases, the J end by 4 bases, with 11 bases between. CDR3 length equals 14 residues. From germline, CDR1 is SGHNT and CDR2 YENEEA. CDR3 sequence reads: CASSPRGSTGELFF. DNA for the CDR3: TGTGCCAGCAGCCCAAGGGGATCCACCGGGGAGCTGTTTTTT.

The J gene is TRBJ1-5, the V gene TRBV19; no reliable D call. From germline, CDR1 is LNHDA and CDR2 SQIVND (reference sequence). The CDR3 loop spans 13 amino acids. Between the trimmed V and J ends, which lost 5 bases and 7 bases, there was a span of 12 bases. CDR3 nucleotide sequence: TGTGCCAGTAGTGACGAGGGAGTGCAGCCCCAGCATTTT. Its protein product is CASSDEGVQPQHF.

The chain joins TRBV6-4 to TRBJ1-1; D call uncertain. Between the trimmed V and J ends, which lost 0 bases and 2 bases, there was a span of 22 bases. CDR1 and CDR2 from the germline V gene are MRHNA and SNTAGT. CDR3 size: 19 residues. DNA of the CDR3: TGTGCCAGCAGTGACTCCAGGACTCCGGACTTTGAATCTAACACTGAAGCTTTCTTT. This translates into CASSDSRTPDFESNTEAFF.

The rearrangement joins TRBV28 to TRBJ1-3; no firm D call. Germline V gene data show CDR1 as MDHEN and CDR2 as SYDVKM. The germline V and J ends were trimmed by 4 bases and 0 bases, with 13 bases remaining between them. The CDR3 runs to 16 residues. The CDR3 DNA is TGTGCCAGCAGTTCTCCCGCCCCGAGCTCTGGAAACACCATATATTTT. Protein product: CASSSPAPSSGNTIYF.